The entry below gives a single T cell receptor beta chain sequence along with its context. The antigen is undetermined. This sample stems from a study of early T cells in non-severe SARS-CoV-2 infection. About the research overall: Chains were not paired, and sequencing was done on bulk RNA from unsorted whole blood. General study points: VDJdb matching skewed toward anti-spike CD8 responses, missing private and CD4 specificities.

V lost 3 bases to trimming and J lost 7 bases, with 13 bases between them. The CDR3 is 13 amino acids. Germline CDR1 and CDR2: SGHTA and FQGNSA. The TCR library protocol attached unique molecular identifiers to the individual cDNA molecules. Each CDR3 protein gets one entry after TCRdb re-called the 5' RACE reads with MiXCR. The table includes over 50,000 distinct CDR3 sequences, under 15% detected once. The sample consisted of whole blood, taken at baseline. This receptor was taken from an adult who was a healthcare worker with PCR-confirmed SARS-CoV-2 infection or an uninfected control (not recorded which). The chain recombines TRBV7-2 with TRBJ2-7, with D maybe TRBD2 (5 bases). CDR3 in DNA: TGTGCCAGCAGCTTTGAGCGCAGGAGGGAGCAGTACTTC. Translation: CASSFERRREQYF.